This T cell receptor beta chain is drawn from a study of blood T cells in healthy people across ages. This clonotype was counted between two and nine times. Germline values: CDR1 SGHAT, CDR2 FQDESV (reference sequence). Between the trimmed V and J ends, which lost 6 bases and 3 bases, there was a span of 15 bases. The CDR3 is 15 amino acids. Through a sample-barcoded 5' primer and a J-beta primer mix, a second PCR was run for roughly 7 to 12 cycles. Through a template-switch adaptor with 12 random nucleotides, each cDNA molecule received a tag. TCRdb processed the 5' RACE reads anew with MiXCR; each CDR3 protein has one entry. The table lists around 1,000,000 distinct CDR3 sequences, roughly two fifths of them singletons.

V gene TRBV11-1 combines with J gene TRBJ2-1; D unclear. The receptor's source is a young man in good health. Sequencing used blood. The CDR3 DNA reads TGTGCCAGCAGTCTCGAAAGAAGAAACTACAATGAGCAGTTCTTC. Translating it yields CASSLERRNYNEQFF.